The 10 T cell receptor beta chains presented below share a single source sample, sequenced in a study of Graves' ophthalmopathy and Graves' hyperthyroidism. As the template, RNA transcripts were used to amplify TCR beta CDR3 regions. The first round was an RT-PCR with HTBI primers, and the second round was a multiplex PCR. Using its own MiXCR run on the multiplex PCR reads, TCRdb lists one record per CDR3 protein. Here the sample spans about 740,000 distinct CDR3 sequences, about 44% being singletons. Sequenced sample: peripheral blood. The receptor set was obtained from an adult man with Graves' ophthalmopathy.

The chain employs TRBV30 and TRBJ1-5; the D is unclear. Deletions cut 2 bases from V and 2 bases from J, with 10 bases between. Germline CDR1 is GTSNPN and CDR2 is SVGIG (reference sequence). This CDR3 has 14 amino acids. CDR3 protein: CAWSRGYGNQPQHF. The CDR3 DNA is TGTGCCTGGAGTCGGGGTTACGGCAATCAGCCCCAGCATTTT. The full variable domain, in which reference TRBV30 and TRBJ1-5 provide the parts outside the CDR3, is SQTIHQWPATLVQPVGSPLSLECTVEGTSNPNLYWYRQAAGRGLQLLFYSVGIGQISSEVPQNLSASRPQDRQFILSSKKLLLSDSGFYLCAWSRGYGNQPQHFGDGTRLSIL.

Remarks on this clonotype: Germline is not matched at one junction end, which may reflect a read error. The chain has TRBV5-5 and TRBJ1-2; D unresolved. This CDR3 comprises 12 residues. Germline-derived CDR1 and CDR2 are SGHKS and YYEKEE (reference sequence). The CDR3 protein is CANSERNYGYTF. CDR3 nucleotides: TGTGCCAACAGCGAGAGGAACTATGGCTACACCTTC.

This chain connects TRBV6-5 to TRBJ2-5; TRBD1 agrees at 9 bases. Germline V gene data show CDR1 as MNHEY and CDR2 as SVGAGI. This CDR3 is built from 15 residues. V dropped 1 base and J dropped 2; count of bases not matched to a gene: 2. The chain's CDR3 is CASSYLGQGQETQYF. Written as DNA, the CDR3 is TGTGCCAGCAGTTACTTGGGACAGGGACAAGAGACCCAGTACTTC.

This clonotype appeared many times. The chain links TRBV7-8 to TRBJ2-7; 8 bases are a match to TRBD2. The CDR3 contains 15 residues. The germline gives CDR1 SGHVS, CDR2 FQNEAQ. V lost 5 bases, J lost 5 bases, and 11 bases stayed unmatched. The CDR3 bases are TGTGCCAGCAGCCCAGGACTAGCCGATTCGGACGAGCAGTACTTC. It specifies CASSPGLADSDEQYF.

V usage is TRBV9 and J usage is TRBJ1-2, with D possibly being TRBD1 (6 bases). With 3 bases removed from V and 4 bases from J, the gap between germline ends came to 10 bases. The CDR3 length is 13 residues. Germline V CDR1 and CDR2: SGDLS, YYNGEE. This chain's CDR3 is CASSAGQFYGYTF. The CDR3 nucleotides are TGTGCCAGCAGCGCCGGACAGTTCTATGGCTACACCTTC.

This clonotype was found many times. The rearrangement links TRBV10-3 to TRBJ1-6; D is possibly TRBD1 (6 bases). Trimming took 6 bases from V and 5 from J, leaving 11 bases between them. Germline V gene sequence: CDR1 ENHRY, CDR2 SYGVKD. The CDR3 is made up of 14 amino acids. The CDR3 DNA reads TGTGCCATCAGCCGCGGACAGAATAATTCACCCCTCCACTTT. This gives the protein CAISRGQNNSPLHF.

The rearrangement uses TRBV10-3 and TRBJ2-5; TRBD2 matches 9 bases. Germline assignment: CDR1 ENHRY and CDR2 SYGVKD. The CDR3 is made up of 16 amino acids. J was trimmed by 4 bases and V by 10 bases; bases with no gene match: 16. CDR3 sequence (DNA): TGTGCCAGCACCATGTCTAGCGGGACGCTTGTAGAGACCCAGTACTTC. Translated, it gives CASTMSSGTLVETQYF.

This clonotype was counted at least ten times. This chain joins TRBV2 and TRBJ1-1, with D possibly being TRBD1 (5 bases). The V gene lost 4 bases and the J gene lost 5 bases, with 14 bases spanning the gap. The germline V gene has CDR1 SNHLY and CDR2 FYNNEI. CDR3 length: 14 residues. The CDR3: CASSVAGRWTEAFF. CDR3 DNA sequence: TGTGCCAGCAGTGTTGCAGGGAGATGGACTGAAGCTTTCTTT. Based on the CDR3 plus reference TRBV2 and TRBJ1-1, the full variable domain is EPEVTQTPSHQVTQMGQEVILRCVPISNHLYFYWYRQILGQKVEFLVSFYNNEISEKSEIFDDQFSVERPDGSNFTLKIRSTKLEDSAMYFCASSVAGRWTEAFFGQGTRLTVV.

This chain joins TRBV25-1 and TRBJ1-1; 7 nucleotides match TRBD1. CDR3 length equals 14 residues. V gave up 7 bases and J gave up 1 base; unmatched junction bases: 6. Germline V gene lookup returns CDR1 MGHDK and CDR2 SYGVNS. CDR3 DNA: TGTGCCAGCACTCCCAGGGGGACGAACACTGAAGCTTTCTTT. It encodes CASTPRGTNTEAFF.

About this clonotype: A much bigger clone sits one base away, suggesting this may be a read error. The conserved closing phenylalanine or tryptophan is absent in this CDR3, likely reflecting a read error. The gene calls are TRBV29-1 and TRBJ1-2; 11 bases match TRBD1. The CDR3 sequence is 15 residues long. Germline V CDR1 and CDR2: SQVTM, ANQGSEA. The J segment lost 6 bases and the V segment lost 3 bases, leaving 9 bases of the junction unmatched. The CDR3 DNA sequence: TGCAGCGTTGAGGCGGACAGGGGGCGAATCGATGGCTACACCTCC. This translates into CSVEADRGRIDGYTS.